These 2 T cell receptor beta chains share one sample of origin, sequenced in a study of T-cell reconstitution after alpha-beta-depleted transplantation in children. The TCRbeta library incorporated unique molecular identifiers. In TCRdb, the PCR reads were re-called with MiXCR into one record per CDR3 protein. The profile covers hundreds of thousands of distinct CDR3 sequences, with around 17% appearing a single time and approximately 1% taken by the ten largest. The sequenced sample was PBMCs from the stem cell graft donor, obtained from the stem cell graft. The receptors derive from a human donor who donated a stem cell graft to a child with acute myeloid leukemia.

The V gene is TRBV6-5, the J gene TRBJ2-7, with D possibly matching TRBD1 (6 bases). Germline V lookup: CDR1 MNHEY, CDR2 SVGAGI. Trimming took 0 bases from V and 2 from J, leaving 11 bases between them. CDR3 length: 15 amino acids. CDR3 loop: CASSYSTGSPYEQYF. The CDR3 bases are TGTGCCAGCAGTTACTCGACAGGCTCCCCCTACGAGCAGTACTTC.

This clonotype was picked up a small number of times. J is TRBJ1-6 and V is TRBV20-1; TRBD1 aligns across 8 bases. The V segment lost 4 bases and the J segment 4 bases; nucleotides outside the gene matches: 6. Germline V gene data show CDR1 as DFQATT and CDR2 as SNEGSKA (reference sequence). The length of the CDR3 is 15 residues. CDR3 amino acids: CSANGQGGYNSPLHF. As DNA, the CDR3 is TGCAGTGCTAACGGACAGGGTGGTTATAATTCACCCCTCCACTTT.